The 8 T cell receptor beta chains presented below share a single source sample, sequenced in a study of shared T cell receptors in the human thymus. Clones were sequenced by immunoSEQ multiplex PCR, and TCRdb holds only the in-frame ones, with some missing. The sample lists some 720,000 clones, roughly 88% occurring once. This sample was shared with a second study, whose subject was human thymus T cells.

Sequenced material: thymocytes. These receptors all come from a boy under two years old with a congenital heart defect.

The CDR3 reads CARRPAEAFF. In DNA, the CDR3 is TGTGCCAGGAGGCCAGCTGAAGCTTTCTTT. The J gene is TRBJ1-1, the V gene TRBV27, with unresolved D. Germline V lookup: CDR1 MNHEY, CDR2 SMNVEV (reference sequence). This CDR3 has 10 residues. Trimming removed 9 bases at V and 6 bases at J, with 8 bases between.

This rearrangement joins TRBV9 to TRBJ2-5; the match to TRBD2 covers 11 bases. The ends lost 0 bases at V and 5 bases at J; junction bases unmatched: 3. There are 15 residues in the CDR3. The V gene's germline CDR1 is SGDLS and CDR2 YYNGEE. CDR3 amino acids: CASSVGIAGGETQYF. The CDR3 DNA reads as TGTGCCAGCAGCGTAGGAATAGCGGGAGGGGAGACCCAGTACTTC.

The chain links TRBV28 to TRBJ2-7; D is perhaps TRBD2 (5 bases). Trimming stripped 5 bases from V and 3 bases from J, with 14 bases between. This CDR3 spans 14 amino acids. Per germline, CDR1 MDHEN and CDR2 SYDVKM. In DNA form, the CDR3 reads TGTGCCAGCAGTGCCCCACCGGGAAACTACGAGCAGTACTTC. This encodes CASSAPPGNYEQYF.

This clone was found once. The chain couples TRBV7-6 to TRBJ2-3; D unresolved. Germline V gives CDR1 SGHVS, CDR2 FNYEAQ. CDR3 length: 16 amino acids. V lost 1 base and J lost 3, with 14 bases in between. CDR3 amino acids: CASSLGSVRGTDTQYF. DNA of the CDR3: TGTGCCAGCAGCTTAGGCAGTGTCCGCGGAACAGATACGCAGTATTTT.

A single count supports this clone. V is TRBV7-2 and J is TRBJ2-7; maybe TRBD2 (7 bases). Trimming shortened V by 1 base and J by 1 base, and 11 bases separated the two germline ends. This CDR3 region has 15 residues. Germline CDR1 is SGHTA and CDR2 is FQGNSA. The CDR3, as DNA: TGTGCCAGCAGCTTAGGGGGGGGGACATCCTACGAGCAGTACTTC. Residues: CASSLGGGTSYEQYF.

The gene calls are TRBV30 and TRBJ2-5, with 9 bases matching TRBD2. The CDR3 extends over 13 amino acids. The V and J ends lost 5 bases and 8 bases, in that order; junction bases with no gene match: 9. Germline loops: CDR1 GTSNPN, CDR2 SVGIG (reference sequence). CDR3: CAWGPVAGVTQYF. The CDR3 DNA reads TGTGCCTGGGGTCCCGTAGCGGGAGTCACCCAGTACTTC.

As regards this clone: The sample holds other DNA sequences that translate to the same CDR3. This chain joins TRBV27 and TRBJ2-7; TRBD1 matches 9 bases. This CDR3 comprises 13 residues. Losses at the gene ends were 6 bases for V and 2 bases for J; bases not matched to a gene: 2. Germline-derived CDR1 and CDR2 are MNHEY and SMNVEV (reference sequence). CDR3 protein: CASSRQGAYEQYF. DNA of the CDR3: TGTGCCAGCAGCCGACAGGGGGCCTACGAGCAGTACTTC.

This clone was seen a few times. The chain uses TRBV6-1 and TRBJ2-1; 11 bases agree with TRBD2. Trimming removed 6 bases from V and 6 bases from J; junction bases left unmatched: 1. Germline lookup yields CDR1 MNHNS and CDR2 SASEGT. This CDR3 comprises 13 residues. The CDR3 bases are TGTGCCAGCAGCACTAGCGGGGGCAATGAGCAGTTCTTC. Protein sequence: CASSTSGGNEQFF.